This paragraph reports one T cell receptor beta chain. Its antigen is not yet known. Qualities for individual bases were not recorded, and no much larger clone is one base off. This entry comes from a study of CD8+ T cells in alopecia areata (dated by TCRdb to between 2018 and 2020). Regarding the complete study: Treated patients were enrolled in an open-label pilot trial of oral tofacitinib, 5 to 10 mg twice daily, for moderate-to-severe alopecia areata. In humans, TCRbeta sequencing was performed on scalp tissue and on sorted CD4+ and CD8+ peripheral blood T cells from healthy controls and from patients with patchy or totalis/universalis alopecia areata. TCRbeta CDR3 regions were amplified by immunoSEQ multiplex PCR using 35 Vbeta forward and 13 Jbeta reverse primers. Patients on tofacitinib were biopsied at baseline and after 4 and 24 weeks of treatment, and several of the patients also had a later scalp biopsy. Patients received tofacitinib for 6 to 18 months and were then followed off drug for 6 months to check for delayed response and recurrence. The RNA source kit depended on sample type: the PAXgene miRNA kit for fixed scalp, the miRNeasy kit for PBMCs, and the RNeasy kit for mouse skin. Scalp clonality was compared across normal scalp (n=4), patchy alopecia areata scalp (n=8), and alopecia totalis/universalis scalp (n=8). High-throughput TCRbeta sequencing was used to examine T cell clonal expansion in alopecia areata in both the C3H/HeJ mouse model and human patients. Broader findings and caveats from the paper: Compared with normal scalp, lesional scalp, particularly in alopecia totalis/universalis, had higher clonality and more expanded CD8+ clones, which suggests antigenic drive. Unlike mouse skin, where gammadelta T cells dominate, normal human skin contains resident alphabeta T cells that get sequenced too, which complicates analysis of the scalp TCR repertoire. Compared with mice, TCR sequences shared between patients were less clear, possibly partly because of HLA diversity across the patient population.

Receptor libraries were prepared by the immunoSEQ multiplex PCR assay. To provide template for TCR sequencing, every sample had RNA extracted and reverse transcribed into cDNA. SuperScript III was used to make first-strand cDNA, primed with a 2:1 mix of oligo-dT and random hexamers. A synthetic immune receptor repertoire was used to measure amplification bias, and any remaining bias was corrected computationally. Regarding the original processing steps: Raw reads were preprocessed for error removal, and CDR3 was defined according to IMGT conventions as running from the conserved cysteine to phenylalanine. Clonality was computed as 1 minus the Shannon entropy, with the entropy normalized by log2 of the number of productive unique TCRs. Whether each scalp clone was CD4 or CD8 was inferred by checking scalp TCRbeta sequences against the CD4 and CD8 repertoires from sorted blood. The immuneACCESS repertoire file appears here via TCRdb, limited to in-frame rearrangements. These files lack a portion of the clones; in checked studies, under half of the deficit traces to unresolved V genes, and the cause of the others is not known. The V and J calls and the clone size are those of that table, but D and trimming were determined from the DNA. The sample table holds roughly 250,000 clones, of which roughly two thirds were seen once. The ten biggest clones cover around 1.2% of the sample.

The CDR3 starts with the cysteine, ends with the phenylalanine, and has 13 residues. Only the CDR3 part of the read is kept: 39 bases, read in frame from the first base. The junction carries 15 bases between V and J, which are trimmed by 5 bases and 10 bases respectively. The germline V gene encodes CDR1 SGHTA and CDR2 FQGTGA. The time point tag for this specimen amounts to: baseline before oral tofacitinib. From alopecia areata patients, peripheral blood was collected along with lesional scalp punch biopsies. After PBMCs were isolated by density centrifugation and stained for CD3, CD4 and CD8, a FACSAria was used to sort CD4+ and CD8+ T cells.

The specimen was CD4+ T cells sorted from blood, collected at week 0. This clonotype was obtained from a human donor with alopecia areata. The V and J genes are TRBV7-3 and TRBJ2-1; the D gene cannot be resolved reliably. The DNA sequence reads TGTGCCAGCAGCGTGGGGTCCGCGAGGGAGCAGTTCTTC. It specifies CASSVGSAREQFF.